The sequence of this T cell receptor beta chain was determined in a study of cytomegalovirus exposure and HLA in healthy donors. Study summary: A later analysis reported the same platform for the roughly 120 validation repertoires and the roughly 700 first-cohort repertoires. Findings of the study overall: The study recorded some 160 TCR beta chains that were cytomegalovirus-associated. Reports showed the classifier diagnosing cytomegalovirus status with high specificity and sensitivity. The majority of TCR sequences were rare, yet some public TCRs appeared in many donors.

Only one count was recorded for this clone. What it binds is unknown. The table came from immunoSEQ multiplex PCR; TCRdb's copy has only in-frame clones and leaves some out. The top ten hold around 0.34% of the sample, which has around 240,000 clones, 90% seen once. Germline CDR1 is SGHRS and CDR2 is YFSETQ. CDR3 length equals 17 residues. Trimming at V came to 3 bases and at J to 3 bases, leaving 11 bases not matched to a gene. V usage is TRBV5-1 and J usage is TRBJ2-7; 11 bases match TRBD2. This TCR was recovered from a woman aged 18-35 years in good health and CMV-seronegative. Sequenced material: PBMCs. This CDR3 reads CASSYSTTSGGNYEQYF. The CDR3, as DNA: TGCGCCAGCAGCTACTCAACAACTAGCGGGGGAAACTACGAGCAGTACTTC.